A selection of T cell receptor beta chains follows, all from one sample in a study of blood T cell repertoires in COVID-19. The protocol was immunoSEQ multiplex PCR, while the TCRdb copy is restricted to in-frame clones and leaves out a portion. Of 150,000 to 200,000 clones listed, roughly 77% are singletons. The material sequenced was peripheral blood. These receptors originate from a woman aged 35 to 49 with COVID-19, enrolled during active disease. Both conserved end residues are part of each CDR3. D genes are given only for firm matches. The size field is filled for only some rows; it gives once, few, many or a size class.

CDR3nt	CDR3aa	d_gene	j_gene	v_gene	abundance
TGTGCCAGCAGCTCTGCGGGTTCGGCAAGGGGCTACACCTTC	CASSSAGSARGYTF	-	TRBJ1-2	TRBV5-4	-
TGTGCCAGCAGCCCTGGGCTCTCCGCAGCTTTCTTT	CASSPGLSAAFF	-	TRBJ1-1	TRBV3-1/TRBV3-2	-
TGCGCCAGCAGCCAAGATTCTCGGCGGGGGGGGCAAGAGACCCAGTACTTC	CASSQDSRRGGQETQYF	TRBD2	TRBJ2-5	TRBV4-1	-
TGCGCCAGCAGCCCCGGACAGGGCAATCAGCCCCAGCATTTT	CASSPGQGNQPQHF	TRBD1	TRBJ1-5	TRBV5-1	-
TGTGCCAGCTCACCGCCGGGACAGGGTAGCTCCTACGAGCAGTACTTC	CASSPPGQGSSYEQYF	TRBD1	TRBJ2-7	TRBV18	-
TGCGCCAGCAGCCTGGTGGGACAGGGGGCCTACGAGCAGTACTTC	CASSLVGQGAYEQYF	TRBD1	TRBJ2-7	TRBV5-1	-
TGTGCCAGCAGCTTGCCCGACAGGGGCACTGAAGCTTTCTTT	CASSLPDRGTEAFF	TRBD1	TRBJ1-1	TRBV5-6	-
TGTGCCGCAAGCCACCCACAGTCAACTAATGAAAAACTGTTTTTT	CAASHPQSTNEKLFF	-	TRBJ1-4	TRBV30	-
TGTGCCAGCAGACCTCCTTTCGAGGAAGCTTTCTTT	CASRPPFEEAFF	-	TRBJ1-1	TRBV11-2	-
TGTGCCAGCAGCCCGCTTGGAGACCACACAGATACGCAGTATTTT	CASSPLGDHTDTQYF	-	TRBJ2-3	TRBV7-2	few
TGTGCCAGTAGCACCGGGACAGGGCCCTACGAGCAGTACTTC	CASSTGTGPYEQYF	TRBD1	TRBJ2-7	TRBV19	-
TGTGCCAGCAGTGAAGCGCAGACAGGGCGGGAAAAACTGTTTTTT	CASSEAQTGREKLFF	TRBD1	TRBJ1-4	TRBV2	-
TGTGCCATCAGTGTAGGGACTAGCGGGATGAATGAGCAGTTCTTC	CAISVGTSGMNEQFF	TRBD2	TRBJ2-1	TRBV10-3	-
TGTGCCAGCAGCTTGCTTCAGGGGAGCACAGATACGCAGTATTTT	CASSLLQGSTDTQYF	-	TRBJ2-3	TRBV5-4	-
TGTGCCAGCAGTCCCCAGGGGAGCAATCAGCCCCAGCATTTT	CASSPQGSNQPQHF	-	TRBJ1-5	TRBV27	-
TGTGCCAGCAGTGACAGGGAGGCGCAGTATTTT	CASSDREAQYF	-	TRBJ2-3	TRBV2	-
TGCGCCAGCTGCCGGGACACGTCCTACGAGCAGTACTTC	CASCRDTSYEQYF	-	TRBJ2-7	TRBV5-1	-
TGTGCCAGCAGCTTAGGAGGAAGGTCCTACGAGCAGTACTTC	CASSLGGRSYEQYF	-	TRBJ2-7	TRBV7-8	-
TGTGCCAGCTCACCAGGGGCAGGTCGTTTGAACACTGAAGCTTTCTTT	CASSPGAGRLNTEAFF	-	TRBJ1-1	TRBV18	-
TGCGCCAGCAGCCCCCAGCGGGGGGCAGGGGAGACCCAGTACTTC	CASSPQRGAGETQYF	TRBD2	TRBJ2-5	TRBV5-1	-
TGTGCCAGCCCTAGAGTCGGACAGGAGGGCTCCTACGAGCAGTACTTC	CASPRVGQEGSYEQYF	-	TRBJ2-7	TRBV27	-
TGCGCCAGCAGTGAGTCGGGACTAGCGGGCTACGAGCAGTACTTC	CASSESGLAGYEQYF	TRBD2	TRBJ2-7	TRBV10-1	-
TGTGCCAGTTCCCCCTCAGGGTTGGGGAACTATGGCTACACCTTC	CASSPSGLGNYGYTF	-	TRBJ1-2	TRBV18	-
TGTGCCAGCAGTCCCCGTAAGGGGCAAGGCTACACCTTC	CASSPRKGQGYTF	-	TRBJ1-2	TRBV6-2/TRBV6-3	few
TGCAGCGTTGGGCGGGAAGCTTACAATGAGCAGTTCTTC	CSVGREAYNEQFF	-	TRBJ2-1	TRBV29-1	once
TGTGCCAGCTCACCGATTGGAGAGAGCGGGGTCGCGAACACCGGGGAGCTGTTTTTT	CASSPIGESGVANTGELFF	TRBD2	TRBJ2-2	TRBV18	few
TGTGCCAGCTCTCTCCTGGCGAGACAGCAAGAGACCCAGTACTTC	CASSLLARQQETQYF	-	TRBJ2-5	TRBV18	-
TGTGCCAGCAGCCTGCTACTAGCGGGAGCCGGCATTCAGTACTTC	CASSLLLAGAGIQYF	TRBD2	TRBJ2-4	TRBV7-2	-
TGTGCCAGCAGTGTTCGGGGACAGGGCTCCTACAATGAGCAGTTCTTC	CASSVRGQGSYNEQFF	TRBD1	TRBJ2-1	TRBV7-9	-
TGTGCCAGCAGCCCCCGTCAGGTACAGCACTATGGCTACACCTTC	CASSPRQVQHYGYTF	-	TRBJ1-2	TRBV9	once
TGTGCCTGCATAACAGGGAACAATGAGCAGTTCTTC	CACITGNNEQFF	-	TRBJ2-1	TRBV30	-
TGTGCCAGCAGCGTAGATGGCGGACAGATAGCGGGAGGGGTAGAGACCCAGTACTTC	CASSVDGGQIAGGVETQYF	TRBD2	TRBJ2-5	TRBV9	once
TGTGCCAGCAGCCAAAGAGGGGGCGGCGGCGGAAACACCATATATTTT	CASSQRGGGGGNTIYF	TRBD1	TRBJ1-3	TRBV3-1/TRBV3-2	once
TGCGCCAGCGGAGCTGAAGCTTTCTTT	CASGAEAFF	-	TRBJ1-1	TRBV10-2	-
TGTGCCAGCAGCGTAGGCGGGAGAGATAGCACAGATACGCAGTATTTT	CASSVGGRDSTDTQYF	TRBD2	TRBJ2-3	TRBV9	once
TGCAGTGCCTCAGTCTACAATGAGCAGTTCTTC	CSASVYNEQFF	-	TRBJ2-1	TRBV20-1	few
TGTGCCAGCAGCTTAGAACAATTCACTACGGGGTTCTTC	CASSLEQFTTGFF	-	TRBJ2-1	TRBV7-9	-
TGTGCCAGCAGCCAGTTACAGGGGGCTAAGACAGATACGCAGTATTTT	CASSQLQGAKTDTQYF	TRBD1	TRBJ2-3	TRBV14	once
TGTGCCAGCAGTGAGGCCGTCTTCTCTGGAAACACCATATATTTT	CASSEAVFSGNTIYF	-	TRBJ1-3	TRBV6-1	-
TGTGCCAGCAGCAGGACTCTCGGGGTGCCTGAAGCTTTCTTT	CASSRTLGVPEAFF	-	TRBJ1-1	TRBV11-3	-
TGTGCCAGCAGCCCGTCGCCGGGACAGGGCTCTACCGGGGAGCTGTTTTTT	CASSPSPGQGSTGELFF	TRBD1	TRBJ2-2	TRBV7-6	once
TGTGCCAGCTCACCATACTCCGGGACAGGGGAAACCGGGGAGCTGTTTTTT	CASSPYSGTGETGELFF	TRBD1	TRBJ2-2	TRBV18	-
TGCAGCCTCAGTGGGCCGCAAGAGACCCAGTACTTC	CSLSGPQETQYF	-	TRBJ2-5	TRBV29-1	-
TGCGCCAGCAGCCAAGATATCAGTCCCGACTCCTACAATGAGCAGTTCTTC	CASSQDISPDSYNEQFF	-	TRBJ2-1	TRBV4-1	-
TGTGCCAGCTCCCTCAGTGGTGGCAATCAGCCCCAGCATTTT	CASSLSGGNQPQHF	-	TRBJ1-5	TRBV18	-
TGTGCCATCAGAGGGGCCCCCTCGGGGGACGAGCAGTACTTC	CAIRGAPSGDEQYF	-	TRBJ2-7	TRBV10-3	once
TGCAGCGCTGGAGACGCTGAGAATCAGCCCCAGCATTTT	CSAGDAENQPQHF	-	TRBJ1-5	TRBV29-1	-
TGTGCCAGCAGTCGACAGACGAATTCACCCCTCCACTTT	CASSRQTNSPLHF	-	TRBJ1-6	TRBV25-1	-